This is a list of T cell receptor beta chains from one sample in a study of blood T cell repertoires in COVID-19. TCRdb's copy holds only in-frame clones and misses some; the assay was immunoSEQ multiplex PCR. The data show tens of thousands of clones, about 90% seen once. The sequenced material came from peripheral blood. These receptors all come from a human donor in a cohort sampled during active COVID-19. CDR3s include the opening cysteine and the closing phenylalanine or tryptophan. Fields, in order: J gene, V gene, clone size, D gene, CDR3 DNA, CDR3 protein. A D gene is named only where the DNA matches it firmly. Clone size is shown for a subset of rows, as once, few, many or a class of expanded clone.

J gene: TRBJ1-5
V gene: TRBV12-3/TRBV12-4
clone size: NA
D gene: NA
CDR3 DNA: TGTGCCAGCAGTTTCGATACGGGGCAGCCCCAGCATTTT
CDR3 protein: CASSFDTGQPQHF

J gene: TRBJ1-1
V gene: TRBV5-1
clone size: NA
D gene: NA
CDR3 DNA: TGCGCCAGCAGCTTGGGAACAGGGTCTGAAGCTTTCTTT
CDR3 protein: CASSLGTGSEAFF

J gene: TRBJ2-6
V gene: TRBV15
clone size: NA
D gene: NA
CDR3 DNA: TGTGCCACCAGCCCCAGCTCTGGGGCCAACGTCCTGACTTTC
CDR3 protein: CATSPSSGANVLTF

J gene: TRBJ1-3
V gene: TRBV30
clone size: once
D gene: NA
CDR3 DNA: TGTGCCTGGAGTGATTTCATAAGGGGGGGCGTCTCTGGAAACACCATATATTTT
CDR3 protein: CAWSDFIRGGVSGNTIYF

J gene: TRBJ1-3
V gene: TRBV11-2
clone size: NA
D gene: NA
CDR3 DNA: TGTGCCAGCAGCTTAGCCCTCTCTGGAAACACCATATATTTT
CDR3 protein: CASSLALSGNTIYF

J gene: TRBJ1-1
V gene: TRBV12-3/TRBV12-4
clone size: NA
D gene: NA
CDR3 DNA: TGTGCCACTACGGACAGAGGAAATTATTTCTTT
CDR3 protein: CATTDRGNYFF

J gene: TRBJ2-7
V gene: TRBV11-2
clone size: NA
D gene: TRBD2
CDR3 DNA: TGTGCCAGCAGTCCTACAAGGTGGGGGGGGGACTACGAGCAGTACTTC
CDR3 protein: CASSPTRWGGDYEQYF

J gene: TRBJ1-4
V gene: TRBV4-1
clone size: NA
D gene: NA
CDR3 DNA: TGCGCCAGCAGCCAAAATCGTCGAATAGTCCTAAGCGTTAATGAAAAACTGTTTTTT
CDR3 protein: CASSQNRRIVLSVNEKLFF

J gene: TRBJ2-7
V gene: TRBV7-2
clone size: NA
D gene: TRBD1
CDR3 DNA: TGTGCCTCGCGGCGGGGACAGGGCGCTATGTACTGTACCTACGAGCAGTACTTC
CDR3 protein: CASRRGQGAMYCTYEQYF

J gene: TRBJ2-7
V gene: TRBV27
clone size: NA
D gene: TRBD1
CDR3 DNA: TGTGCCAGCAGTTTACAGATGACAGGGCGAGGCCACGAGCAGTACTTC
CDR3 protein: CASSLQMTGRGHEQYF

J gene: TRBJ1-1
V gene: TRBV2
clone size: once
D gene: NA
CDR3 DNA: TGTGCCAGCCGCTATCAAGGGGTCACTGAAGCTTTCTTT
CDR3 protein: CASRYQGVTEAFF

J gene: TRBJ2-5
V gene: TRBV9
clone size: NA
D gene: NA
CDR3 DNA: TGTGCCAGCAGCGTACGCGGTGTTATCGGGGAGACCCAGTACTTC
CDR3 protein: CASSVRGVIGETQYF

J gene: TRBJ2-7
V gene: TRBV12-5
clone size: once
D gene: TRBD1
CDR3 DNA: TGTGCTAGTGGCAGCGTCACCCACAATTACCTACGTGGGCCGGGGACAGGCAGCGAGCAGTACTTC
CDR3 protein: CASGSVTHNYLRGPGTGSEQYF

J gene: TRBJ1-1
V gene: TRBV7-3
clone size: NA
D gene: NA
CDR3 DNA: TGTGCCAGCAGCTTCAGGTACACTGAAGCTTTCTTT
CDR3 protein: CASSFRYTEAFF

J gene: TRBJ1-1
V gene: TRBV27
clone size: NA
D gene: TRBD1
CDR3 DNA: TGTGCCAGCAGCCTTACAGGGGGCACTGAAGCTTTCTTT
CDR3 protein: CASSLTGGTEAFF

J gene: TRBJ2-7
V gene: TRBV11-2
clone size: NA
D gene: NA
CDR3 DNA: TGTGCCAGCAGCTACGGGACCTACGAGCAGTACTTC
CDR3 protein: CASSYGTYEQYF

J gene: TRBJ2-1
V gene: TRBV11-2
clone size: NA
D gene: NA
CDR3 DNA: TGTGCCAGCAGCTTAGATTACGCGAATGAGCAGTTCTTC
CDR3 protein: CASSLDYANEQFF

J gene: TRBJ2-7
V gene: TRBV7-9
clone size: NA
D gene: NA
CDR3 DNA: TGTGCCAGCAGCCCCAAGGGGAAGGGCTACGAGCAGTACTTC
CDR3 protein: CASSPKGKGYEQYF

J gene: TRBJ1-2
V gene: TRBV27
clone size: NA
D gene: NA
CDR3 DNA: TGTGCCAGCAGTTCCCGGGGGGCTAACTATGGCTACACCTTC
CDR3 protein: CASSSRGANYGYTF

J gene: TRBJ1-1
V gene: TRBV28
clone size: NA
D gene: TRBD1
CDR3 DNA: TGTGCCAGCAGCGGTTCCGGGACAGGGGTCACTGAAGCTTTCTTT
CDR3 protein: CASSGSGTGVTEAFF

J gene: TRBJ1-5
V gene: TRBV19
clone size: NA
D gene: NA
CDR3 DNA: TGTGCCAGTAGTACTCCAAGCGTGGCAGGGACACATAGCAATCAGCCCCAGCATTTT
CDR3 protein: CASSTPSVAGTHSNQPQHF

J gene: TRBJ1-3
V gene: TRBV15
clone size: NA
D gene: TRBD1
CDR3 DNA: TGTGCCACCAGCAGAGGAAAACGACAGGGTGGCGGAGGAAACACCATATATTTT
CDR3 protein: CATSRGKRQGGGGNTIYF

J gene: TRBJ2-3
V gene: TRBV19
clone size: NA
D gene: NA
CDR3 DNA: TGTGCCAGCAAATCCCCAGGGCTAAATACGCAGTATTTT
CDR3 protein: CASKSPGLNTQYF

J gene: TRBJ2-7
V gene: TRBV7-8
clone size: NA
D gene: NA
CDR3 DNA: TGTGCCAGCAGCTTACGGACTGAGCAGTACTTC
CDR3 protein: CASSLRTEQYF

J gene: TRBJ1-6
V gene: TRBV3-1/TRBV3-2
clone size: NA
D gene: NA
CDR3 DNA: TGTGCCAGCAGCCAAACAGGAGCCAATTCACCCCTCCACTTT
CDR3 protein: CASSQTGANSPLHF

J gene: TRBJ1-2
V gene: TRBV9
clone size: NA
D gene: NA
CDR3 DNA: TGTGCCAGCAGCACCACAGGACAAAACTATGGCTACACCTTC
CDR3 protein: CASSTTGQNYGYTF

J gene: TRBJ1-1
V gene: TRBV6-5
clone size: NA
D gene: NA
CDR3 DNA: TGTGCCAGCAGTTCGCCGGGACAACTTAAAGCTTTCTTT
CDR3 protein: CASSSPGQLKAFF

J gene: TRBJ1-1
V gene: TRBV18
clone size: NA
D gene: TRBD1
CDR3 DNA: TGTGCCAGCTCACCACCAGGGGGCGTTACTGAAGCTTTCTTT
CDR3 protein: CASSPPGGVTEAFF

J gene: TRBJ2-3
V gene: TRBV30
clone size: NA
D gene: TRBD1
CDR3 DNA: TGTGCCTGGAGCCCCGGGACAGGTGGAGGCACAGATACGCAGTATTTT
CDR3 protein: CAWSPGTGGGTDTQYF

J gene: TRBJ2-7
V gene: TRBV27
clone size: NA
D gene: NA
CDR3 DNA: TGTGCCAGCAGGGGACTCCATCCGGGACAGCCCTACGAGCAGTACTTC
CDR3 protein: CASRGLHPGQPYEQYF

J gene: TRBJ2-5
V gene: TRBV19
clone size: NA
D gene: NA
CDR3 DNA: TGTGCCAGTAGTATAGGAGGCCCAGGGCCGATGCAAGAGACCCAGTACTTC
CDR3 protein: CASSIGGPGPMQETQYF

J gene: TRBJ1-3
V gene: TRBV4-1
clone size: NA
D gene: NA
CDR3 DNA: TGCGCCAGCAGCCAAGGGAAGGGGGACTCTGGAAACACCATATATTTT
CDR3 protein: CASSQGKGDSGNTIYF

J gene: TRBJ2-7
V gene: TRBV11-3
clone size: NA
D gene: NA
CDR3 DNA: TGTGCCAGCAGCTTAGGCAGTACCTACGAGCAGTACTTC
CDR3 protein: CASSLGSTYEQYF

J gene: TRBJ1-4
V gene: TRBV27
clone size: NA
D gene: NA
CDR3 DNA: TGTGCCAGCAGTTTGGCAGGCTCTAATGAAAAACTGTTTTTT
CDR3 protein: CASSLAGSNEKLFF

J gene: TRBJ2-2
V gene: TRBV5-4
clone size: NA
D gene: TRBD2
CDR3 DNA: TGTGCCAGCAGCTCCCGGACTAGCGGGGGACCCGGGGAGCTGTTTTTT
CDR3 protein: CASSSRTSGGPGELFF

J gene: TRBJ1-1
V gene: TRBV6-5
clone size: NA
D gene: TRBD1
CDR3 DNA: TGTGCCAGCAGTCCCGGGACAGGGCTAACTGAAGCTTTCTTT
CDR3 protein: CASSPGTGLTEAFF

J gene: TRBJ1-5
V gene: TRBV5-1
clone size: NA
D gene: TRBD1
CDR3 DNA: TGCGCCAGCAGCGTGACAGGGGGGGGGAATCAGCCCCAGCATTTT
CDR3 protein: CASSVTGGGNQPQHF

J gene: TRBJ1-2
V gene: TRBV6-5
clone size: NA
D gene: NA
CDR3 DNA: TGTGCCAGCAGTTCTCCCTTCTCGGGGGCTAACTATGGCTACACCTTC
CDR3 protein: CASSSPFSGANYGYTF

J gene: TRBJ2-7
V gene: TRBV27
clone size: NA
D gene: TRBD2
CDR3 DNA: TGTGCCAGCAGTCCCCGGGGGGGGGTCTACGAGCAGTACTTC
CDR3 protein: CASSPRGGVYEQYF

J gene: TRBJ1-2
V gene: TRBV6-5
clone size: NA
D gene: TRBD1
CDR3 DNA: TGTGCCAGCAGCCCGGACAGGGGCGGGGACGGCTACACCTTC
CDR3 protein: CASSPDRGGDGYTF

J gene: TRBJ1-1
V gene: TRBV27
clone size: NA
D gene: NA
CDR3 DNA: TGTGCCAGCAGTTTACTCCGAGAGGGTCCTGAAGCTTTCTTT
CDR3 protein: CASSLLREGPEAFF

J gene: TRBJ1-1
V gene: TRBV6-5
clone size: NA
D gene: TRBD1
CDR3 DNA: TGTTCGACAGGGGGCGAAATGGGCACTGAAGCTTTCTTT
CDR3 protein: CSTGGEMGTEAFF

J gene: TRBJ2-7
V gene: TRBV9
clone size: NA
D gene: TRBD1
CDR3 DNA: TGTGCCAGCAGCCCCGGGACAGGCAGCTCCTACGAGCAGTACTTC
CDR3 protein: CASSPGTGSSYEQYF

J gene: TRBJ1-1
V gene: TRBV11-2
clone size: NA
D gene: NA
CDR3 DNA: TGTGCCAGCAGCTCGACCCGGGGTGCCTCCATCAAGACTGAAGCTTTCTTT
CDR3 protein: CASSSTRGASIKTEAFF

J gene: TRBJ2-7
V gene: TRBV19
clone size: NA
D gene: NA
CDR3 DNA: TGTGCCAGTAGTATTGTTTCAGGGGCCGAGCAGTACTTC
CDR3 protein: CASSIVSGAEQYF

J gene: TRBJ1-3
V gene: TRBV12-2
clone size: NA
D gene: NA
CDR3 DNA: TGTGCAAGTCGCTTAGAGTTTCAGGGACATTACTCTGGAAACACCATATATTTT
CDR3 protein: CASRLEFQGHYSGNTIYF

J gene: TRBJ1-1
V gene: TRBV6-2/TRBV6-3
clone size: NA
D gene: NA
CDR3 DNA: TGTGCCAGCAGTCCGCGACTTGCTATGAACACTGAAGCTTTCTTT
CDR3 protein: CASSPRLAMNTEAFF

J gene: TRBJ1-1
V gene: TRBV9
clone size: once
D gene: TRBD1
CDR3 DNA: TGTGCCAGCAGCGGAGGACAGGGGGTGAACACTGAAGCTTTCTTT
CDR3 protein: CASSGGQGVNTEAFF

J gene: TRBJ1-3
V gene: TRBV5-1
clone size: NA
D gene: TRBD1
CDR3 DNA: TGCGCCAGCAGCTTGGCCCAACAGGGGATTAACACCATATATTTT
CDR3 protein: CASSLAQQGINTIYF

J gene: TRBJ1-1
V gene: TRBV19
clone size: once
D gene: NA
CDR3 DNA: TGTGCCAGTAGTATCGTGCGGGGAACTGAAGCTTTCTTT
CDR3 protein: CASSIVRGTEAFF

J gene: TRBJ2-2
V gene: TRBV19
clone size: NA
D gene: TRBD2
CDR3 DNA: TGTGCCAGTAAACCAGGCGGGGGGGCATTTGGGGAGCTGTTTTTT
CDR3 protein: CASKPGGGAFGELFF